A single sample gave rise to the 3 T cell receptor beta chains below, sequenced in a study of blood T cell repertoires in COVID-19. TCRdb's table, derived via immunoSEQ multiplex PCR, lists solely in-frame clones and lacks some. This sample carries approximately 45,000 clones, over 70% of them seen once, and the ten largest clones take 4.5% to 6%. The sequencing input was peripheral blood. Source of these receptors: a human donor in a cohort sampled during active COVID-19.

The rearrangement links TRBV6-5 to TRBJ2-7, with 13 bases identical to TRBD2. CDR3 length equals 13 residues. The trim removed 7 bases at V and 7 bases at J, leaving 4 bases unmatched. Germline-derived CDR1 and CDR2 are MNHEY and SVGAGI. The CDR3 protein is CASKKGLAGEQYF. CDR3 nucleotides: TGTGCCAGCAAAAAGGGACTAGCGGGGGAGCAGTACTTC.

The CDR3 protein is CASSNVQGAGGYTF. CDR3 coding DNA: TGTGCCAGCAGCAACGTGCAGGGGGCGGGTGGCTACACCTTC. The chain recombines TRBV21-1 with TRBJ1-2; the table names TRBD1, a call not compared with the DNA. TRBV21-1 is a documented pseudogene. This CDR3 region has 14 residues.

This chain uses TRBV4-1 with TRBJ2-7; D is unclear. Germline CDR1 is MGHRA and CDR2 is YSYEKL. Trimming left V 0 bases short and J 1 base short, with 7 bases between. The CDR3 runs 14 residues. The CDR3, as DNA: TGCGCCAGCAGCCAAGAGATACTTTCCTACGAGCAGTACTTC. Protein sequence: CASSQEILSYEQYF.